Described below is a single T cell receptor (beta chain) sequence and its context. The antigen remains undetermined. The data are from a study of blood T cells in healthy people across ages. Findings and caveats of the study: Considered underestimates were the diversity estimates obtained from one million T cells. The study could not conclusively compare naive and antigen-experienced cells, given its unsorted PBMCs.

A second PCR of 7 to 11 cycles used a sample-barcoded 5' primer and a J-beta primer mix. Every single cDNA molecule received a tag from a template-switch adaptor with 12 random nucleotides. TCRdb re-called the 5' RACE reads with MiXCR, one entry per CDR3 protein. This table has about 930,000 distinct CDR3 sequences, 25% to 30% appearing once. V was clipped by 3 bases and J by 0 bases; unmatched bases: 6. The CDR3 covers 17 residues. CDR1 is SEHNR and CDR2 is FQNEAQ in the germline V gene (reference sequence). In addition, the sample was reused for a study of T cells of mothers and their children.

Sequencing was performed on blood. This chain joins TRBV7-9 and TRBJ2-3, with 10 bases matching TRBD2. The receptor's source is a woman in her thirties or forties in good health. DNA of the CDR3: TGTGCCAGCAGCTTGTATACTAGCGGGACTAGCACAGATACGCAGTATTTT. Translating gives CASSLYTSGTSTDTQYF.